Shown below are 31 T cell receptor beta chains from a single sample sequenced in a study of cytomegalovirus exposure and HLA in healthy donors. Primers for the PCR totalled 60 Vbeta and 13 Jbeta. Sequencing used immunoSEQ multiplex PCR; TCRdb keeps in-frame clones, though not all of them. Of fewer than 100,000 clones in the sample, 65% to 85% are singletons; the top ten hold approximately 3.5%. Sequenced material: PBMCs. The receptors were sampled from a man aged 40-55 years in good health and CMV-seronegative.

The gene calls are TRBV2 and TRBJ1-6, with TRBD1 matching over 8 bases. The CDR3 has 14 residues. After removal of 7 bases from V and 10 bases from J, the junction contained 9 bases not matched to a gene. Germline CDR1 SNHLY, CDR2 FYNNEI. CDR3 sequence (DNA): TGTGCCAGCACGAGACAGGGGTCGGACTCACCCCTCCACTTT. It yields the protein CASTRQGSDSPLHF.

The gene calls are TRBV19 and TRBJ2-3, with TRBD2 identical over 7 bases. V was clipped by 2 bases and J by 4 bases; unmatched bases: 3. Germline CDR1 and CDR2: LNHDA and SQIVND (reference sequence). The CDR3 sequence is 14 residues long. The CDR3, as DNA: TGTGCCAGTAGTATAAACGGGAGGCCAGATACGCAGTATTTT. It yields the protein CASSINGRPDTQYF. Drawing the rest from reference TRBV19 and TRBJ2-3, the complete variable domain is DGGITQSPKYLFRKEGQNVTLSCEQNLNHDAMYWYRQDPGQGLRLIYYSQIVNDFQKGDIAEGYSVSREKKESFPLTVTSAQKNPTAFYLCASSINGRPDTQYFGPGTRLTVL.

The chain recombines TRBV6-4 with TRBJ2-7; a weak D match, TRBD1 (6 bases). The germline V gene has CDR1 MRHNA and CDR2 SNTAGT. The CDR3 loop spans 14 amino acids. Trimming took 0 bases from V and 6 from J, leaving 12 bases between them. The CDR3 nucleotides are TGTGCCAGCAGTGACTCCCAGGGGAGACGCGAGCAGTACTTC. This codes for CASSDSQGRREQYF.

This chain uses TRBV12-5 with TRBJ2-1; no reliable D call. Germline CDR1 reads LGHNT; CDR2 reads FRNRAP. The V and J ends lost 7 bases and 7 bases respectively, with 11 bases between them. This CDR3 has 12 amino acids. CDR3 protein: CASALLLNEQFF. The CDR3 DNA reads TGTGCTAGTGCCCTTCTTTTAAATGAGCAGTTCTTC.

This clone was recorded only once. The chain uses TRBV13 and TRBJ2-7; 8 bases are a match to TRBD1. V lost 5 bases, J lost 7 bases, and 7 bases stayed unmatched. CDR3 length: 13 residues. From germline, CDR1 is PRHDT and CDR2 FYEKMQ (reference sequence). DNA for the CDR3: TGTGCCAGCAGCCCTCGGACAGGGCGAGAGCAGTACTTC. Encoded protein: CASSPRTGREQYF.

A few counts support this clone. The J gene is TRBJ1-3, the V gene TRBV11-2; TRBD1 matches at 7 bases. V lost 3 bases, J lost 6 bases, and 5 bases stayed unmatched. The CDR3 is 14 amino acids. Germline CDR1 and CDR2: SGHAT and FQNNGV. In DNA, the CDR3 is TGTGCCAGCAGCTTTGGAGACAGGGCAAACACCATATATTTT. Its translation is CASSFGDRANTIYF.

The chain employs TRBV6-5 and TRBJ1-1, with D uncertain. Germline loops: CDR1 MNHEY, CDR2 SVGAGI. V was clipped by 10 bases and J by 4 bases, with 10 bases between them. The CDR3 length is 11 residues. CDR3 amino acids: CATTRGTEAFF. The CDR3 nucleotides read TGTGCCACGACCCGGGGCACTGAAGCTTTCTTT.

The CDR3 DNA sequence: TGCGCCAGCAGCCAACTTAGGGGACAGGGGCAAGAGACCCAGTACTTC. Its translation is CASSQLRGQGQETQYF. The J gene is TRBJ2-5, the V gene TRBV4-1, with TRBD1 matching over 10 bases. The CDR3 has 16 amino acids. After removal of 2 bases from V and 2 bases from J, the junction contained 5 bases not matched to a gene. Germline assignment: CDR1 MGHRA and CDR2 YSYEKL.

This sequence joins TRBV6-6 and TRBJ2-7, with D unclear. This CDR3 region has 11 residues. Trimming removed 6 bases at V and 5 bases at J, with 8 bases between. Looked up from germline, CDR1 is MNHNY and CDR2 is SVGAGI (reference sequence). The CDR3 region is CASSLRNEQYF. The CDR3 nucleotides are TGTGCCAGCAGCCTCCGTAACGAGCAGTACTTC.

V and J are TRBV9 and TRBJ1-1; D is undetermined. V lost 4 bases and J lost 6, with 16 bases in between. Germline V gene data show CDR1 as SGDLS and CDR2 as YYNGEE. The CDR3 spans 14 residues. The CDR3 DNA sequence: TGTGCCAGCAGCCCGGGTGGAGGGCACGCTGAAGCTTTCTTT. It translates to CASSPGGGHAEAFF.

The V gene is TRBV7-7, the J gene TRBJ1-1; D is ambiguous. The V end was cut by 5 bases, the J end by 1 base, with 8 bases between. The length of the CDR3 is 13 residues. Germline lookup yields CDR1 SSHAT and CDR2 FNYEAQ (reference sequence). The CDR3 bases are TGTGCCAGCAGCGTCGACACGAACACTGAAGCTTTCTTT. Translation: CASSVDTNTEAFF.

This clone was picked up a small number of times. The rearrangement joins TRBV11-1 to TRBJ2-5, with 9 bases that match TRBD1. V shed 5 bases and J 3 bases; nucleotides not matched to a gene: 1. The CDR3 is made up of 13 amino acids. Germline V gene data show CDR1 as SGHAT and CDR2 as FQDESV (reference sequence). The CDR3: CASSRTGEETQYF. The CDR3 nucleotides read TGTGCCAGCAGCCGGACAGGGGAAGAGACCCAGTACTTC. The full variable domain, rest sourced from reference TRBV11-1 and TRBJ2-5, is EAEVAQSPRYKITEKSQAVAFWCDPISGHATLYWYRQILGQGPELLVQFQDESVVDDSQLPKDRFSAERLKGVDSTLKIQPAELGDSAMYLCASSRTGEETQYFGPGTRLLVL.

This chain joins TRBV5-1 and TRBJ1-6; possibly TRBD1 for D (6 bases). This CDR3 has 16 residues. Germline V gene data show CDR1 as SGHRS and CDR2 as YFSETQ. V was shortened by 4 bases and J by 6 bases, with 17 bases between the two germline ends. In DNA form, the CDR3 reads TGCGCCAGCAGCAGAGAACAGGGAGGGGTTAATTCACCCCTCCACTTT. It yields the protein CASSREQGGVNSPLHF.

The chain combines TRBV30 with TRBJ2-1, with D perhaps TRBD2 (6 bases). The CDR3 totals 14 residues. Trimming cost V 3 bases and J 0 bases, with 9 bases left between them. The V gene's germline CDR1 is GTSNPN and CDR2 SVGIG (reference sequence). The CDR3 protein is CAWRSSGSYNEQFF. The CDR3 DNA sequence: TGTGCCTGGAGAAGTAGCGGCTCCTACAATGAGCAGTTCTTC.

This clone has more than one count but fewer than ten. V usage is TRBV30 and J usage is TRBJ1-1; 7 nucleotides match TRBD1. CDR1 GTSNPN and CDR2 SVGIG come from the germline V gene (reference sequence). The CDR3 is 13 residues long. The junction had 4 bases not matched to a gene; V was cut back by 3 bases and J by 3 bases. Here the CDR3 DNA reads TGTGCCTGGAGCGCCCAGGGGGACACTGAAGCTTTCTTT. Protein sequence: CAWSAQGDTEAFF.

There are a few counts of this clone. The CDR3 DNA is TGCGCCAGCAGTGATTTCAGGGGCTCCTATGGCTACACCTTC. Encoded protein: CASSDFRGSYGYTF. J is TRBJ1-2 and V is TRBV10-1; TRBD1 might be the D (6 bases). Germline CDR1 WNHNN, CDR2 SYGVQD (reference sequence). This CDR3 has 14 residues. V was shortened by 3 bases and J by 4 bases, with 12 bases between the two germline ends.

The genes are TRBV9 and TRBJ2-2; 12 positions agree with TRBD2. The junction had 9 bases not matched to a gene; V was cut back by 2 bases and J by 4 bases. Germline V gene lookup returns CDR1 SGDLS and CDR2 YYNGEE. The CDR3 runs 18 residues. The CDR3 DNA reads as TGTGCCAGCAGCGTGGCGCTAGCGGGGGGGTCGAGCACCGGGGAGCTGTTTTTT. Its translation is CASSVALAGGSSTGELFF.

The gene calls are TRBV11-3 and TRBJ2-3, with D hard to call. V lost 2 bases, J lost 1 base, and 13 bases lay in between. CDR3 length: 16 amino acids. In germline, CDR1 is SGHNT, CDR2 YENEEA. CDR3 residues: CASSLSIGGGTDTQYF. The CDR3 DNA is TGTGCCAGCAGCTTATCCATAGGCGGAGGCACAGATACGCAGTATTTT.

The J gene is TRBJ2-5, the V gene TRBV7-9; 11 positions agree with TRBD1. Germline lookup yields CDR1 SEHNR and CDR2 FQNEAQ (reference sequence). V shed 5 bases and J 4 bases; nucleotides not matched to a gene: 9. The CDR3 loop spans 16 amino acids. CDR3 amino acids: CASSDRGTGGGETQYF. The CDR3 DNA reads TGTGCCAGCAGCGACCGGGGGACAGGGGGTGGAGAGACCCAGTACTTC.

The chain carries TRBV5-1 and TRBJ2-7; 8 positions match TRBD1. Losses at the gene ends were 0 bases for V and 0 bases for J; bases not matched to a gene: 8. CDR1 and CDR2 (germline): SGHRS, YFSETQ. The CDR3 length is 17 residues. The CDR3 DNA reads as TGCGCCAGCAGCTTGGCGGCCCCGGGGACAGGCTCCTACGAGCAGTACTTC. It codes for CASSLAAPGTGSYEQYF. The variable domain in full, with the rest retrieved from reference TRBV5-1 and TRBJ2-7, is KAGVTQTPRYLIKTRGQQVTLSCSPISGHRSVSWYQQTPGQGLQFLFEYFSETQRNKGNFPGRFSGRQFSNSRSEMNVSTLELGDSALYLCASSLAAPGTGSYEQYFGPGTRLTVT.

The V call is TRBV19, the J call TRBJ1-6; TRBD1 might be the D (6 bases). The CDR3 contains 15 residues. The V and J ends lost 6 bases and 4 bases respectively, with 13 bases between them. Per the germline V gene, CDR1 is LNHDA and CDR2 is SQIVND (reference sequence). The CDR3 DNA follows: TGTGCCAGTAGAATCTCGGGACAATATAATTCACCCCTCCACTTT. Residues: CASRISGQYNSPLHF.

This clone was seen once. The chain is built from TRBV28 and TRBJ2-5; D is possibly TRBD2 (6 bases). TRBJ2-7 matches the DNA end more closely, so the J call is doubtful. CDR3 length: 15 amino acids. CDR1 and CDR2 from the germline V gene are MDHEN and SYDVKM. This CDR3 reads CASSQPGEPMDEQYF. The CDR3, as DNA: TGTGCCAGCAGTCAACCGGGAGAACCCATGGACGAGCAGTACTTC.

The chain joins TRBV6-1 to TRBJ1-2, with no clear D. The CDR3 totals 12 residues. Germline CDR1 reads MNHNS; CDR2 reads SASEGT. Trimming pared 2 bases from V and 7 bases from J, leaving 8 bases between. The CDR3 protein is CASSESVSGYTF. In nucleotides, the CDR3 is TGTGCCAGCAGTGAATCTGTCAGTGGCTACACCTTC.

The chain is built from TRBV28 and TRBJ2-5; 13 positions agree with TRBD2. The CDR3 extends over 17 amino acids. The trim removed 7 bases at V and 3 bases at J, leaving 11 bases unmatched. CDR1 and CDR2 from the germline V gene are MDHEN and SYDVKM. The CDR3 DNA sequence: TGTGCCAGCAAAATACCGGGACTAGCGGGGCCGAAAGAGACCCAGTACTTC. This translates into CASKIPGLAGPKETQYF.

The genes are TRBV6-1 and TRBJ2-1, with D maybe TRBD2 (6 bases). CDR1 and CDR2 from the germline V gene are MNHNS and SASEGT. V was shortened by 7 bases and J by 4 bases, with 14 bases between the two germline ends. This CDR3 region has 14 residues. This CDR3 is CASKIAELYNEQFF. For the CDR3, the DNA is TGTGCCAGCAAAATAGCGGAGTTATACAATGAGCAGTTCTTC.

V is TRBV6-5 and J is TRBJ2-5; 10 bases agree with TRBD1. The closer fit of TRBJ2-7 to the DNA end suggests the J call may be wrong. The V gene's germline CDR1 is MNHEY and CDR2 SVGAGI. The CDR3 spans 15 residues. The CDR3 DNA sequence: TGTGCCAGCAGTCGTCCCGGGACAGGGGCCTACGAGCAGTACTTC. This translates into CASSRPGTGAYEQYF.

The genes are TRBV28 and TRBJ1-1, with TRBD1 matching 7 bases. CDR1 and CDR2 from the germline V gene are MDHEN and SYDVKM. CDR3 size: 14 residues. J gave up 1 base and V 5 bases, and 4 bases lay outside the gene matches. The CDR3 reads CASSRGQQNTEAFF. The CDR3 region has the DNA TGTGCCAGCAGTAGGGGACAGCAGAACACTGAAGCTTTCTTT.

The rearrangement uses TRBV2 and TRBJ1-2; D gene unclear. The CDR3 runs 12 residues. Per the germline V gene, CDR1 is SNHLY and CDR2 is FYNNEI. V lost 8 bases to trimming and J lost 3 bases, with 10 bases between them. The CDR3 sequence is CASRRADYGYTF. CDR3 DNA: TGTGCCAGCCGTCGAGCGGACTATGGCTACACCTTC.

Regarding this clone: This sample includes further DNA sequences coding for the same CDR3. The rearrangement joins TRBV28 to TRBJ1-2; D gene uncertain. Germline values: CDR1 MDHEN, CDR2 SYDVKM. The CDR3 has 13 amino acids. V lost 3 bases and J 3 bases, leaving 8 bases between the germline ends. CDR3 in amino acids: CASSLVPDYGYTF. The CDR3 DNA reads TGTGCCAGCAGTTTGGTCCCGGACTATGGCTACACCTTC.

V usage is TRBV7-9 and J usage is TRBJ1-4; 7 bases match TRBD1. CDR1 and CDR2 from the germline V gene are SEHNR and FQNEAQ (reference sequence). The CDR3 length is 15 residues. The J segment lost 8 bases and the V segment lost 5 bases, leaving 11 bases of the junction unmatched. Written as DNA, the CDR3 is TGTGCCAGCAGCCAACTGGGGGACAGTAACGAAAAACTGTTTTTT. Residues: CASSQLGDSNEKLFF. Full variable domain (remainder filled in from reference TRBV7-9 and TRBJ1-4): DTGVSQNPRHKITKRGQNVTFRCDPISEHNRLYWYRQTLGQGPEFLTYFQNEAQLEKSRLLSDRFSAERPKGSFSTLEIQRTEQGDSAMYLCASSQLGDSNEKLFFGSGTQLSVL.

V gene TRBV28 combines with J gene TRBJ1-1, with 7 positions matching TRBD1. In germline, CDR1 is MDHEN, CDR2 SYDVKM. The ends lost 8 bases at V and 1 base at J; junction bases unmatched: 13. This CDR3 region has 16 residues. In nucleotides, the CDR3 is TGTGCCAGCGGAGGGACAGTCCCTCCATCGAACACTGAAGCTTTCTTT. Its protein product is CASGGTVPPSNTEAFF.